The sequence of this T cell receptor beta chain was determined in a study of blood T cell repertoires in COVID-19. Study summary: Specimens from acute and convalescent COVID-19 originated in the United States, Italy and Spain. T cells, B-cell-depleted T cells, or PBMCs supplied cDNA or gDNA.

Per germline, CDR1 LGHDT and CDR2 YNNKEL (reference sequence). The CDR3 length is 15 residues. V trimming: 4 bases; J trimming: 3 bases; junction bases outside the gene matches: 6. This clone was seen only a few times. Authors' processing steps: Reference gene primers were amplified, and this amplification served to estimate nucleated cell counts. The table came from immunoSEQ multiplex PCR; TCRdb's copy has only in-frame clones and leaves some out. Clone size and the V and J calls come from that table; the DNA yielded D and trimming. Of roughly 38,000 clones in the sample, about 84% were seen once. The chain is built from TRBV3-1 (or the pseudogene TRBV3-2) and TRBJ1-5; 7 bases are shared with TRBD1. Input material: peripheral blood. This sequence was found in a man older than 75 with active or convalescent COVID-19. CDR3 amino acids: CASSLTGIDNQPQHF. CDR3 DNA: TGTGCCAGCAGCCTGACAGGGATCGACAATCAGCCCCAGCATTTT.